This TCR beta chain stems from a study of blood T cell repertoires in COVID-19. Study-wide background: From the United States, Italy and Spain came samples of acute and convalescent COVID-19. T cells, B-cell-depleted T cells, or PBMCs supplied cDNA or gDNA.

This clone showed up just a few times. The CDR3 length is 16 residues. Deletions cut 4 bases from V and 3 bases from J, with 19 bases between. In germline, CDR1 is SGHDT, CDR2 YYEEEE. TCRdb's table, derived via immunoSEQ multiplex PCR, lists solely in-frame clones and lacks some. The sample has about 52,000 clones, about 88% seen once. The genes are TRBV5-6 and TRBJ2-5, with unresolved D. This receptor was identified in a human donor with active COVID-19. The donor label of this sample is uncertain. Specimen: peripheral blood. CDR3 DNA sequence: TGTGCCAGCAGCGTCGATTTGGGCCCCGTCGAAGAGACCCAGTACTTC. Translated: CASSVDLGPVEETQYF.